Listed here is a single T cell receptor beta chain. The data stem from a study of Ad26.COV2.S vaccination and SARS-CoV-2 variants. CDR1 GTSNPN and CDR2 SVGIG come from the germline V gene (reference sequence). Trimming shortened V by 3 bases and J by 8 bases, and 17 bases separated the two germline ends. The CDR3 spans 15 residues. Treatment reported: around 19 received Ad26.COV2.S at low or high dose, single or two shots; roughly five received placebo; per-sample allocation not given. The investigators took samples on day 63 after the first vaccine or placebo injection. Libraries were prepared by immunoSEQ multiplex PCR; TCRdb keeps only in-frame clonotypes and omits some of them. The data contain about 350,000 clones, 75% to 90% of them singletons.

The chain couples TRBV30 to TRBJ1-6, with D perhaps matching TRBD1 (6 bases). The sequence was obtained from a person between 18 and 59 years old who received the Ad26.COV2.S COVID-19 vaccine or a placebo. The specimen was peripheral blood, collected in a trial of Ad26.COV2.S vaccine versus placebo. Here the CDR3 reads CAWSPGELFYSPLHF. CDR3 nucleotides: TGTGCCTGGAGCCCAGGGGAGCTTTTTTATTCACCCCTCCACTTT.